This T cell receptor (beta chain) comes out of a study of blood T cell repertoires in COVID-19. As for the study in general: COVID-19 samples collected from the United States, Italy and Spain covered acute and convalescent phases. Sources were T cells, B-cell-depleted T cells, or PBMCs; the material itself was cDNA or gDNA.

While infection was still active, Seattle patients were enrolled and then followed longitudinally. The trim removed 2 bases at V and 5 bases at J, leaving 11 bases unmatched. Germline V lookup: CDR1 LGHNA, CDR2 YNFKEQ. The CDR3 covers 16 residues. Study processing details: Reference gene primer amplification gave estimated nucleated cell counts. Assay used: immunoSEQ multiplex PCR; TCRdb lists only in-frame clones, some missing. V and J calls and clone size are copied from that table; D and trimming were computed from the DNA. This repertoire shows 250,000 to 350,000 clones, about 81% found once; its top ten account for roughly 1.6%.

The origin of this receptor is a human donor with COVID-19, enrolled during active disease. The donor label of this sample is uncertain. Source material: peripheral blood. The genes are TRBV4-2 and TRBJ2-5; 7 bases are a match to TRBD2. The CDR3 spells CASSQSASGWGETQYF. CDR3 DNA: TGTGCCAGCAGCCAATCCGCTAGCGGCTGGGGGGAGACCCAGTACTTC.